Included here is one T cell receptor beta chain sequence, with context. The source of the sample is a study of blood T cell repertoires in COVID-19. Study-level information: Italy, Spain and the United States were the sources of the convalescent and acute COVID-19 samples. PBMCs, B-cell-depleted T cells, or T cells were the source of the cDNA or gDNA that made up the material.

CDR3 length: 12 amino acids. Germline lookup yields CDR1 SGHVS and CDR2 FQNEAQ. The ends lost 5 bases at V and 6 bases at J; junction bases unmatched: 1. The authors' processing: From reference gene primer amplification, estimates of nucleated cell counts were derived. Sequenced by immunoSEQ multiplex PCR; TCRdb stores in-frame clones only, minus some. D and trimming come from the DNA, and the V and J calls and clone size come from that table. The sample contains 100,000 to 120,000 clones, around 90% of which appear only once. This TCR came from a woman aged 45-65 years with acute or convalescent COVID-19. The rearrangement uses TRBV7-8 and TRBJ1-5; 7 nucleotides agree with TRBD1. Sequenced material: peripheral blood. CDR3: CASSQGVQPQHF. DNA of the CDR3: TGTGCCAGCAGCCAGGGGGTTCAGCCCCAGCATTTT.